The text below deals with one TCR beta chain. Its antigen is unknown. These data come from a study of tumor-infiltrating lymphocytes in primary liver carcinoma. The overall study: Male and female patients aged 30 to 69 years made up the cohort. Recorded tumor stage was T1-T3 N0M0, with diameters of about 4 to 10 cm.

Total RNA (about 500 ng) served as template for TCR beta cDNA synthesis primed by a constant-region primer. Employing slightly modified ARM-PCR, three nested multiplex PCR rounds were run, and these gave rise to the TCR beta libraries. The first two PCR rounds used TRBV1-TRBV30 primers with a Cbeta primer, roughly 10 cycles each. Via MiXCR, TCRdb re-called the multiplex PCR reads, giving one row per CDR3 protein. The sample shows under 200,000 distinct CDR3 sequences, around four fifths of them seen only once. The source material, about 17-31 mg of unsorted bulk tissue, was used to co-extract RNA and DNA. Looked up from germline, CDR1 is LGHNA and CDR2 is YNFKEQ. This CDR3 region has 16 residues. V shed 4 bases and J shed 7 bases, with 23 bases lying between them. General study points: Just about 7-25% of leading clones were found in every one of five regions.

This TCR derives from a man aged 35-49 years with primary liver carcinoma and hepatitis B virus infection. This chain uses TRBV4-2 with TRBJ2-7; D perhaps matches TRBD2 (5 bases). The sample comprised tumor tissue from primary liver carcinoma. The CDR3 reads CASSRDRASRYYEQYF. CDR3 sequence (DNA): TGTGCCAGCAGCCGAGATAGGGCTAGCAGGTACTATGAGCAGTACTTC.